This T cell receptor (beta chain) was captured in a study of CD8 T cells in Susac syndrome. It was with random hexamers that roughly 0.5 to 1 ug RNA was reverse transcribed. Amplification of TCR beta CDR3 used immunoSEQ multiplex PCR across 54 Vbeta and 13 Jbeta. TCRdb re-analysed the immunoSEQ multiplex PCR reads in MiXCR, keeping a single row per CDR3 protein. This table holds about 200,000 distinct CDR3 sequences, around 90% found once. Input material: CD4+ T cells from PBMCs. The TCR comes from a human donor with Susac syndrome.

The CDR3 nucleotides read TGTGCCAGCAGCTTCGATAGCGGGAGCAAAGAGACCCAGTACTTC. This gives the protein CASSFDSGSKETQYF. The genes are TRBV7-2 and TRBJ2-5; 9 positions match TRBD2. There are 15 residues in the CDR3. Trimming took 3 bases from V and 3 from J; bases not matched to a gene: 5. Germline loops: CDR1 SGHTA, CDR2 FQGNSA.